The 3 T cell receptor beta chains in this list originate from one sample, sequenced in a study of identical twins. In TCRdb, the 5' RACE reads were re-called with MiXCR into one record per CDR3 protein. This table has some 590,000 distinct CDR3 sequences, approximately 10% appearing once. The data were also submitted as part of a second study, on yellow fever vaccine responses in identical twins.

Sequenced material: PBMCs. The receptors were gathered from a woman aged 18-29 years in good health.

Many counts were recorded for this clonotype. This chain connects TRBV6-2 or TRBV6-3 to TRBJ1-2, with D hard to call. With 2 bases removed from V and 8 bases from J, the gap between germline ends came to 9 bases. This CDR3 has 12 residues. Germline-derived CDR1 and CDR2 are MNHEY and SVGEGT. The CDR3: CASSYQVPGYTF. As DNA, the CDR3 is TGTGCCAGCAGTTACCAGGTGCCGGGCTACACCTTC.

This rearrangement joins TRBV20-1 to TRBJ2-5; 9 nucleotides align to TRBD1. The V gene's germline CDR1 is DFQATT and CDR2 SNEGSKA (reference sequence). With 6 bases clipped from V and 3 bases from J, the junction kept 14 bases outside the gene matches. The CDR3 sequence is 16 residues long. CDR3 in DNA: TGCAGTGCCAGAAGAAATTTCCGGGACAGGGAAGAGACCCAGTACTTC. Amino acids: CSARRNFRDREETQYF.

Comment on this clonotype: This may come from a read error, since a much larger clone is one base off. The chain combines TRBV29-1 with TRBJ2-7; unclear D gene. V was cut by 4 bases and J by 0 bases, with 7 bases left in between. In germline, CDR1 is SQVTM, CDR2 ANQGSEA. This CDR3 is built from 12 residues. CDR3 sequence (DNA): TGCAGCGTTGTGGTGACCTCCTACGAGCAGTACTTC. The encoded protein is CSVVVTSYEQYF.